What follows are 15 T cell receptor beta chains derived from one specimen sequenced in a study of shared clonotypes between healthy human individuals. The naive CD8 population came from CD45RO-negative cells selected for CCR7, without terminally differentiated effector memory CD45RA+ cells. Repertoires were generated with immunoSEQ multiplex PCR, while TCRdb's copy carries only in-frame clones and drops some. This sample has millions of clones, with approximately 94% found just once. The sample taken for sequencing was naive CD8+ T cells from PBMCs. The receptors were gathered from a young man in good health. Some clones in this sample may be carry-over from other donors' samples.

This clone appeared once. The chain employs TRBV7-9 and TRBJ2-7, with D possibly being TRBD1 (5 bases). CDR1 is SEHNR and CDR2 is FQNEAQ in the germline V gene (reference sequence). This CDR3 has 16 amino acids. The V end lost 0 bases, the J end lost 6 bases, and 18 bases lay between the germline ends. CDR3 in DNA: TGTGCCAGCAGCTTAGCGCACACCACAGGTCCTCCCGAGCAGTACTTC. Translating gives CASSLAHTTGPPEQYF.

This chain joins TRBV9 and TRBJ2-3; TRBD2 might be the D (6 bases). Trimming pared 5 bases from V and 2 bases from J, leaving 15 bases between. Germline V gives CDR1 SGDLS, CDR2 YYNGEE. The length of the CDR3 is 15 residues. The CDR3 bases are TGTGCCAGCAGGGAGGGAGTGGGTGTCACAGATACGCAGTATTTT. This sequence encodes CASREGVGVTDTQYF.

The chain links TRBV5-6 to TRBJ1-5, with unresolved D. The V and J ends lost 2 bases and 3 bases respectively, with 12 bases between them. The CDR3 length is 15 residues. Per the germline V gene, CDR1 is SGHDT and CDR2 is YYEEEE. For the CDR3, the DNA is TGTGCCAGCAGCTTAGGCAGCAATAACAATCAGCCCCAGCATTTT. Translated: CASSLGSNNNQPQHF.

The V gene is TRBV4-1, the J gene TRBJ2-7; D possibly uses TRBD1 or TRBD2 (5 bases each). Germline V gene sequence: CDR1 MGHRA, CDR2 YSYEKL. V lost 4 bases and J 0 bases, leaving 16 bases between the germline ends. This CDR3 contains 16 residues. The CDR3 region has the DNA TGCGCCAGCAGCCTAACCCCGGGACCAAGCTCCTACGAGCAGTACTTC. This sequence encodes CASSLTPGPSSYEQYF.

This chain joins TRBV30 and TRBJ2-1; 8 nucleotides align to TRBD2. The ends lost 8 bases at V and 4 bases at J; junction bases unmatched: 16. The V gene's germline CDR1 is GTSNPN and CDR2 SVGIG (reference sequence). This CDR3 contains 16 residues. For the CDR3, the DNA is TGTGCCGGGACCTCCTTCGAGCGGGAGTCTTACAATGAGCAGTTCTTC. Translated, it gives CAGTSFERESYNEQFF.

The chain couples TRBV19 to TRBJ2-5; maybe TRBD1 (6 bases). The CDR3 is made up of 15 amino acids. V was clipped by 1 base and J by 4 bases, with 13 bases between them. CDR1 LNHDA and CDR2 SQIVND come from the germline V gene (reference sequence). The CDR3 DNA reads as TGTGCCAGTAGTATAGGTACAGGGTGGAGAGAGACCCAGTACTTC. As protein: CASSIGTGWRETQYF.

The rearrangement joins TRBV5-4 to TRBJ2-3, with 8 bases fitting TRBD2. The CDR3 spans 14 residues. The trim removed 4 bases at V and 3 bases at J, leaving 4 bases unmatched. Germline CDR1 SGHNT, CDR2 YYREEE (reference sequence). The CDR3 DNA follows: TGTGCCAGCAGCCGTAGCGGGAAGACAGATACGCAGTATTTT. Its translation is CASSRSGKTDTQYF.

This clone has a single count. The genes are TRBV7-2 and TRBJ2-3; 9 bases line up with TRBD1. The CDR3 contains 15 residues. From germline, CDR1 is SGHTA and CDR2 FQGNSA. Unmatched junction bases numbered 14, after V lost 10 bases and J lost 6 bases. The CDR3, as DNA: TGTGCCAACAAAGCCGGGACAGGGTCGAGGGATACGCAGTATTTT. Translated, it gives CANKAGTGSRDTQYF.

The chain employs TRBV27 and TRBJ2-1; the D gene is possibly TRBD2 (5 bases). CDR3 length equals 17 residues. With 3 bases removed from V and 0 bases from J, the gap between germline ends came to 15 bases. Germline values: CDR1 MNHEY, CDR2 SMNVEV (reference sequence). The CDR3 loop reads CASSFGLGAGSYNEQFF. The CDR3 DNA reads as TGTGCCAGCAGTTTCGGACTTGGTGCGGGCTCCTACAATGAGCAGTTCTTC.

V and J are TRBV27 and TRBJ1-1; maybe TRBD1 (5 bases). Germline V gives CDR1 MNHEY, CDR2 SMNVEV (reference sequence). The CDR3 is 16 residues long. V lost 5 bases to trimming and J lost 0 bases, with 16 bases between them. CDR3 coding DNA: TGTGCCAGCAGTCCACGAGATGGGGCAATGAACACTGAAGCTTTCTTT. It translates to CASSPRDGAMNTEAFF.

This chain connects TRBV29-1 to TRBJ2-7; TRBD1 is a possible D gene (6 bases). Germline CDR1 reads SQVTM; CDR2 reads ANQGSEA. V was clipped by 4 bases and J by 2 bases, with 12 bases between them. CDR3 length: 13 residues. The DNA for the CDR3 is TGCAGCGTTGGGGCAGGGGCCCCCTACGAGCAGTACTTC. Its translation is CSVGAGAPYEQYF.

The chain is built from TRBV2 and TRBJ2-5; TRBD1 agrees at 7 bases. CDR3 length: 14 amino acids. Germline assignment: CDR1 SNHLY and CDR2 FYNNEI. Germline trimming cut 9 bases from V and 5 bases from J; bases unmatched to any gene: 12. The CDR3 sequence: CARGGSLPRETQYF. The CDR3 nucleotides are TGTGCCAGAGGGGGCTCCCTCCCCCGGGAGACCCAGTACTTC.

This clone was observed a handful of times. This chain links TRBV7-9 with TRBJ1-1; TRBD1 is a possible D gene (5 bases). V dropped 9 bases and J dropped 3 bases, with 11 bases sitting between them. This CDR3 comprises 12 residues. The germline V gene has CDR1 SEHNR and CDR2 FQNEAQ (reference sequence). CDR3 in DNA: TGTGCCAGTTGGCGGGGGGACACTGAAGCTTTCTTT. Encoded protein: CASWRGDTEAFF.

In the case of this clone: The sample holds other DNA sequences that translate to the same CDR3. The chain joins TRBV27 to TRBJ1-5; 11 positions match TRBD1. Germline CDR1 and CDR2: MNHEY and SMNVEV (reference sequence). The CDR3 totals 15 residues. V lost 6 bases and J lost 4; bases outside the gene matches: 5. The CDR3 nucleotides read TGTGCCAGCAGCCCCGGGACAGGGGGGAATCAGCCCCAGCATTTT. Its translation: CASSPGTGGNQPQHF.

The chain links TRBV9 to TRBJ2-3; possibly TRBD1 for D (6 bases). From germline, CDR1 is SGDLS and CDR2 YYNGEE. The CDR3 extends over 14 amino acids. Trimming stripped 3 bases from V and 6 bases from J, with 14 bases between. The CDR3 DNA reads as TGTGCCAGCAGCGAAGAAGGGACAATCGATACGCAGTATTTT. This encodes CASSEEGTIDTQYF.